Listed here are 22 T cell receptor beta chains from one sample, sequenced in a study of beta chain features in type 1 diabetes. TCRB transcripts that were expressed got sequenced, as all of the isolated RNA had been reverse transcribed. TCRdb's table, derived via immunoSEQ multiplex PCR, lists solely in-frame clones and lacks some. The sample shows 300,000 to 350,000 clones, roughly 13% of them seen only once. Study observations and caveats: All four CD4+ subsets of Type 1 diabetes patients contained TCRB CDR3s that were moderately but significantly shorter.

No antigen is known for these receptors. The sequencing input was naive CD4+ T cells from blood. The receptors originated from a woman aged 18-29 years with type 1 diabetes.

This clone was seen more than once but under ten times. The chain uses TRBV7-9 and TRBJ2-2, with TRBD2 identical over 7 bases. CDR3 length: 15 amino acids. The trim removed 8 bases at V and 7 bases at J, leaving 13 bases unmatched. Germline lookup yields CDR1 SEHNR and CDR2 FQNEAQ (reference sequence). CDR3 region: CASASRVAGDGELFF. DNA of the CDR3: TGTGCCAGCGCTTCCCGGGTCGCGGGGGACGGGGAGCTGTTTTTT.

This clone was detected a few times. The CDR3 DNA reads TGCAGCGTTCTGACAGGGGGCTATGGCTACACCTTC. It yields the protein CSVLTGGYGYTF. The genes are TRBV29-1 and TRBJ1-2; 9 bases fit TRBD1. Germline CDR1 is SQVTM and CDR2 is ANQGSEA. The CDR3 covers 12 residues. V lost 5 bases, J lost 4 bases, and 2 bases stayed unmatched. Filled out from reference TRBV29-1 and TRBJ1-2, the complete variable domain reads SAVISQKPSRDICQRGTSLTIQCQVDSQVTMMFWYRQQPGQSLTLIATANQGSEATYESGFVIDKFPISRPNLTFSTLTVSNMSPEDSSIYLCSVLTGGYGYTFGSGTRLTVV.

The chain has TRBV30 and TRBJ1-5; D not certain. The V gene's germline CDR1 is GTSNPN and CDR2 SVGIG (reference sequence). Trimming shortened V by 2 bases and J by 9 bases, and 11 bases separated the two germline ends. The CDR3 loop spans 12 amino acids. The CDR3 loop is CAWSLGSGPQHF. The CDR3, as DNA: TGTGCCTGGAGTTTGGGTAGCGGGCCCCAGCATTTT.

The V and J genes are TRBV19 and TRBJ1-5; TRBD1 might be the D (5 bases). The CDR3 consists of 14 residues. CDR1 is LNHDA, CDR2 SQIVND, per germline (reference sequence). Trimming cost V 1 base and J 9 bases, with 13 bases left between them. The CDR3 protein is CASSIAPGIPPQHF. The CDR3 coding sequence is TGTGCCAGTAGTATAGCCCCAGGGATACCGCCCCAGCATTTT.

V usage is TRBV5-1 and J usage is TRBJ2-5, with D perhaps TRBD2 (5 bases). Trimming pared 0 bases from V and 3 bases from J, leaving 18 bases between. CDR1 and CDR2 from the germline V gene are SGHRS and YFSETQ. CDR3 size: 17 residues. The CDR3 DNA sequence: TGCGCCAGCAGCTTGGGAAGGTCTGGCGGACTGGAAGAGACCCAGTACTTC. Encoded protein: CASSLGRSGGLEETQYF. Full variable domain (outside the CDR3, taken from reference TRBV5-1 and TRBJ2-5): KAGVTQTPRYLIKTRGQQVTLSCSPISGHRSVSWYQQTPGQGLQFLFEYFSETQRNKGNFPGRFSGRQFSNSRSEMNVSTLELGDSALYLCASSLGRSGGLEETQYFGPGTRLLVL.

The chain couples TRBV6-5 to TRBJ2-7; D is possibly TRBD2 (5 bases). Germline V gene data show CDR1 as MNHEY and CDR2 as SVGAGI. The CDR3 contains 13 residues. Trimming cost V 6 bases and J 4 bases, with 13 bases left between them. CDR3 bases: TGTGCCAGCAGACCCTCCCGAGGGTACGAGCAGTACTTC. It specifies CASRPSRGYEQYF.

This clone has a handful of counts. The rearrangement links TRBV27 to TRBJ2-1; 11 nucleotides agree with TRBD2. The J segment lost 8 bases and the V segment lost 3 bases, leaving 9 bases of the junction unmatched. The CDR3 is 16 residues long. CDR1 is MNHEY, CDR2 SMNVEV, per germline (reference sequence). CDR3 nucleotides: TGTGCCAGCAGTTTGGGTAGCGGGAGGGTAAACGATGAGCAGTTCTTC. Encoded protein: CASSLGSGRVNDEQFF.

The table lists this clone with a few counts. This chain connects TRBV30 to TRBJ2-1; a possible D gene is TRBD2 (5 bases). Germline V CDR1 and CDR2: GTSNPN, SVGIG (reference sequence). This CDR3 is built from 14 residues. V was shortened by 1 base and J by 0 bases, with 7 bases between the two germline ends. In nucleotides, the CDR3 is TGTGCCTGGAGTGGGGAGAGCTCCTACAATGAGCAGTTCTTC. It is translated as CAWSGESSYNEQFF. Using reference TRBV30 and TRBJ2-1 for the parts outside the CDR3, the full variable domain is SQTIHQWPATLVQPVGSPLSLECTVEGTSNPNLYWYRQAAGRGLQLLFYSVGIGQISSEVPQNLSASRPQDRQFILSSKKLLLSDSGFYLCAWSGESSYNEQFFGPGTRLTVL.

This chain connects TRBV29-1 to TRBJ2-2; 7 nucleotides match TRBD1. There are 11 residues in the CDR3. V lost 6 bases and J lost 7; bases outside the gene matches: 2. Germline V gives CDR1 SQVTM, CDR2 ANQGSEA. For the CDR3, the DNA is TGCAGCGTCGACAGGGTCGGGGAGCTGTTTTTT. It yields the protein CSVDRVGELFF.

This clone was counted a few times. V and J are TRBV18 and TRBJ2-3, with TRBD1 as a possible D gene (5 bases). V lost 1 base and J lost 0, with 5 bases in between. This CDR3 is 14 amino acids long. Germline V gene lookup returns CDR1 KGHSH and CDR2 LQKENI. CDR3: CASSPQGSTDTQYF. As DNA, the CDR3 is TGTGCCAGCTCACCACAGGGGAGCACAGATACGCAGTATTTT. Full variable domain (missing parts from reference TRBV18 and TRBJ2-3): NAGVMQNPRHLVRRRGQEARLRCSPMKGHSHVYWYRQLPEEGLKFMVYLQKENIIDESGMPKERFSAEFPKEGPSILRIQQVVRGDSAAYFCASSPQGSTDTQYFGPGTRLTVL.

A few counts support this clone. This chain joins TRBV5-1 and TRBJ1-1; D is uncertain. In germline, CDR1 is SGHRS, CDR2 YFSETQ. The CDR3 sequence is 13 residues long. V lost 2 bases and J lost 1, with 6 bases in between. The CDR3 protein is CASSFGGNTEAFF. CDR3 DNA: TGCGCCAGCAGCTTCGGAGGGAACACTGAAGCTTTCTTT. Filled out from reference TRBV5-1 and TRBJ1-1, the complete variable domain reads KAGVTQTPRYLIKTRGQQVTLSCSPISGHRSVSWYQQTPGQGLQFLFEYFSETQRNKGNFPGRFSGRQFSNSRSEMNVSTLELGDSALYLCASSFGGNTEAFFGQGTRLTVV.

This clone was found a few times. The chain carries TRBV7-2 and TRBJ2-3; D is undetermined. Germline CDR1 and CDR2: SGHTA and FQGNSA. Trimming removed 5 bases at V and 3 bases at J, with 6 bases between. CDR3 size: 12 residues. The CDR3 DNA reads TGTGCCAGCAGCCCCCATACAGATACGCAGTATTTT. It is translated as CASSPHTDTQYF.

The chain combines TRBV30 with TRBJ2-1; TRBD1 matches 8 bases. CDR1 and CDR2 (germline): GTSNPN, SVGIG (reference sequence). V trimming: 5 bases; J trimming: 12 bases; junction bases outside the gene matches: 12. The CDR3 runs to 13 residues. In DNA, the CDR3 is TGTGCCTGGGGGTGGGGACAGGCAAGGGTGCAGTTCTTC. Translating it yields CAWGWGQARVQFF.

This clone has just a few counts. This chain links TRBV15 with TRBJ2-5; tentative D call: TRBD2 (5 bases). Germline V gives CDR1 LNHNV, CDR2 YYDKDF (reference sequence). V was clipped by 0 bases and J by 14 bases, with 13 bases between them. This CDR3 region has 12 residues. CDR3 DNA: TGTGCCACCAGCAGAGAACGGAGGCGGGTTTACTTC. It encodes CATSRERRRVYF.

This clone was seen a handful of times. The rearrangement links TRBV9 to TRBJ2-3, with TRBD2 as a possible D gene (7 bases). Germline CDR1 reads SGDLS; CDR2 reads YYNGEE. Trimming left V 4 bases short and J 5 bases short, with 17 bases between. The CDR3 has 15 amino acids. The CDR3 loop is CASSLGGLAEDTQYF. CDR3 DNA sequence: TGTGCCAGCAGCTTGGGGGGGCTGGCGGAAGATACGCAGTATTTT.

This clone has a handful of counts. This chain joins TRBV9 and TRBJ2-5, with 7 bases identical to TRBD1. This CDR3 comprises 16 residues. J lost 1 base, V lost 4 bases, and 10 bases had no gene match. CDR1 and CDR2 (germline): SGDLS, YYNGEE. CDR3 sequence (DNA): TGTGCCAGCAGCCTGGGACAGCCAGCCCTCCAAGAGACCCAGTACTTC. It specifies CASSLGQPALQETQYF. The full variable domain, with the rest looked up from reference TRBV9 and TRBJ2-5, is DSGVTQTPKHLITATGQRVTLRCSPRSGDLSVYWYQQSLDQGLQFLIQYYNGEERAKGNILERFSAQQFPDLHSELNLSSLELGDSALYFCASSLGQPALQETQYFGPGTRLLVL.

This sequence joins TRBV29-1 and TRBJ1-1; D not resolved. Germline loops: CDR1 SQVTM, CDR2 ANQGSEA. This CDR3 has 13 residues. Trimming removed 4 bases at V and 4 bases at J, with 13 bases between. CDR3 DNA sequence: TGCAGCGTTGCAGTGTCTGGCGGCACTGAAGCTTTCTTT. It is translated as CSVAVSGGTEAFF.

The rearrangement links TRBV5-4 to TRBJ2-1; 9 nucleotides match TRBD2. CDR3 length: 15 residues. Trimming removed 5 bases from V and 3 bases from J; junction bases left unmatched: 6. Germline assignment: CDR1 SGHNT and CDR2 YYREEE (reference sequence). CDR3 in amino acids: CASSPNSGSYNEQFF. The CDR3 coding sequence is TGTGCCAGCAGTCCGAATAGCGGGAGCTACAATGAGCAGTTCTTC. Drawing the rest from reference TRBV5-4 and TRBJ2-1, the complete variable domain is ETGVTQSPTHLIKTRGQQVTLRCSSQSGHNTVSWYQQALGQGPQFIFQYYREEENGRGNFPPRFSGLQFPNYSSELNVNALELDDSALYLCASSPNSGSYNEQFFGPGTRLTVL.

This chain's CDR3 is CASSPLAGNQPQHF. CDR3 sequence (DNA): TGTGCCAGCTCACCCCTGGCGGGCAATCAGCCCCAGCATTTT. The rearrangement uses TRBV18 and TRBJ1-5; D ambiguous. The CDR3 runs to 14 residues. Germline V gene sequence: CDR1 KGHSH, CDR2 LQKENI. The V end lost 3 bases, the J end lost 2 bases, and 8 bases lay between the germline ends.

This clone was seen more than once but under ten times. The CDR3 region is CASSLWVAGGYGEQFF. As DNA, the CDR3 is TGTGCCAGCAGTTTATGGGTGGCGGGAGGATATGGTGAGCAGTTCTTC. The chain employs TRBV28 and TRBJ2-1, with 8 bases matching TRBD2. CDR1 is MDHEN, CDR2 SYDVKM, per germline. The CDR3 length is 16 residues. The J segment lost 9 bases and the V segment lost 0 bases, leaving 10 bases of the junction unmatched.

CDR3 coding DNA: TGCAGCGTTGAAGTTTTTGGGGAGGGGGGAACTGAAGCTTTCTTT. It yields the protein CSVEVFGEGGTEAFF. The chain couples TRBV29-1 to TRBJ1-1; perhaps TRBD1 as D (6 bases). Between the trimmed V and J ends, which lost 1 base and 5 bases, there was a span of 17 bases. The germline gives CDR1 SQVTM, CDR2 ANQGSEA. There are 15 residues in the CDR3.

This clone turned up a few times. V usage is TRBV30 and J usage is TRBJ2-2, with no clear D. From germline, CDR1 is GTSNPN and CDR2 SVGIG (reference sequence). This CDR3 region has 13 residues. V lost 2 bases and J lost 2, with 6 bases in between. The CDR3 spells CAWSRVNTGELFF. The DNA for the CDR3 is TGTGCCTGGAGTCGGGTTAACACCGGGGAGCTGTTTTTT.